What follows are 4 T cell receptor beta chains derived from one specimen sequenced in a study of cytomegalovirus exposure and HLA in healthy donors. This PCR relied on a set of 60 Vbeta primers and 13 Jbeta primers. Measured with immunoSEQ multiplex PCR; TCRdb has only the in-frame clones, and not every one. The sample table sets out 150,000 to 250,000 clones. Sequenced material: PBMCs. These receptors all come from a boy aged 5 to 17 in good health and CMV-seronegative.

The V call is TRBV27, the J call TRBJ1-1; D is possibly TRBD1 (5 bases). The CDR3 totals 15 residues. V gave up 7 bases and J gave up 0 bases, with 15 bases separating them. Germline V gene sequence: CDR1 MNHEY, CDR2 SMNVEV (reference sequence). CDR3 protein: CASTSSRALNTEAFF. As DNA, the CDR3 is TGTGCCAGCACCTCCTCCAGGGCGCTGAACACTGAAGCTTTCTTT.

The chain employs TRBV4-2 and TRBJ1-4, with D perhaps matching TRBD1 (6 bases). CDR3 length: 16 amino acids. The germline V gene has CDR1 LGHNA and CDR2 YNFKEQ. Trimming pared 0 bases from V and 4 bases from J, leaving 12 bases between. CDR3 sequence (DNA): TGTGCCAGCAGCCAAGATTTAGGGGGGGGTAATGAAAAACTGTTTTTT. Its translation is CASSQDLGGGNEKLFF.

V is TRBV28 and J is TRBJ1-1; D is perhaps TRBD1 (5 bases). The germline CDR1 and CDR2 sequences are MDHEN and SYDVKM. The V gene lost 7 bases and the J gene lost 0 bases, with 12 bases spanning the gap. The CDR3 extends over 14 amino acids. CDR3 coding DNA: TGTGCCAGCACCCGGGGCGGGATGAACACTGAAGCTTTCTTT. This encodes CASTRGGMNTEAFF.

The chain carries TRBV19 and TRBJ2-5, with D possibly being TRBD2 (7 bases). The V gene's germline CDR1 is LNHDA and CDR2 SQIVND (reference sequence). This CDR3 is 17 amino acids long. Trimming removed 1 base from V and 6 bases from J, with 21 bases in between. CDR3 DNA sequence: TGTGCCAGTAGTATAGGAGGGGGGGATGGGCCAATACAGACCCAGTACTTC. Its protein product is CASSIGGGDGPIQTQYF.